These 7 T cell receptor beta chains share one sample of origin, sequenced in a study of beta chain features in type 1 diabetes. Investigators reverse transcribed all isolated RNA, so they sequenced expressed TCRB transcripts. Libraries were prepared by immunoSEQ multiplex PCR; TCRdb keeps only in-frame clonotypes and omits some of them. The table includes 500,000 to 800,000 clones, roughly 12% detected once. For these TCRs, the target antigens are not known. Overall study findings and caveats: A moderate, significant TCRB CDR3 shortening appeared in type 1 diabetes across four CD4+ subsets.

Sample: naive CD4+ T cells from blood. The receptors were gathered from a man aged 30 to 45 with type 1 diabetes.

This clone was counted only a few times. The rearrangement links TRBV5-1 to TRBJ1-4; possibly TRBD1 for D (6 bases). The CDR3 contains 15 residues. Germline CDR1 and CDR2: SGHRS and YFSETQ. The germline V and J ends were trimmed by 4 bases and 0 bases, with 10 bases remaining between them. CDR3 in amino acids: CASSPRTATNEKLFF. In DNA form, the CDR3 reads TGCGCCAGCAGCCCCCGGACAGCAACTAATGAAAAACTGTTTTTT.

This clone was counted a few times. The CDR3 loop is CSVEVNRGQEKLFF. The CDR3 DNA reads as TGCAGCGTTGAAGTCAACCGAGGGCAGGAAAAACTGTTTTTT. The chain employs TRBV29-1 and TRBJ1-4; D remains unclear. The V gene's germline CDR1 is SQVTM and CDR2 ANQGSEA. The CDR3 sequence is 14 residues long. With 1 base removed from V and 8 bases from J, the gap between germline ends came to 14 bases. The full variable domain, with the rest looked up from reference TRBV29-1 and TRBJ1-4, is SAVISQKPSRDICQRGTSLTIQCQVDSQVTMMFWYRQQPGQSLTLIATANQGSEATYESGFVIDKFPISRPNLTFSTLTVSNMSPEDSSIYLCSVEVNRGQEKLFFGSGTQLSVL.

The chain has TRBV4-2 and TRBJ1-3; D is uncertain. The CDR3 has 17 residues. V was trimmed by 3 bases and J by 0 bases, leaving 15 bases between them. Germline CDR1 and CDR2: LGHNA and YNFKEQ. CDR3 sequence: CASSQAGSGDSGNTIYF. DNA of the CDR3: TGTGCCAGCAGCCAGGCAGGATCAGGAGACTCTGGAAACACCATATATTTT.

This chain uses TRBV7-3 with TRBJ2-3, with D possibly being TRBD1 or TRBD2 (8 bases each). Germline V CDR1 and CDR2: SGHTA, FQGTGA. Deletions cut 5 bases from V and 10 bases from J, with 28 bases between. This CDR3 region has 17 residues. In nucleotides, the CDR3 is TGTGCCAGCAGCCCCCATAGCGGGGCAGGGGGCCTTGGCGCGCAGTATTTT. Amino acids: CASSPHSGAGGLGAQYF.

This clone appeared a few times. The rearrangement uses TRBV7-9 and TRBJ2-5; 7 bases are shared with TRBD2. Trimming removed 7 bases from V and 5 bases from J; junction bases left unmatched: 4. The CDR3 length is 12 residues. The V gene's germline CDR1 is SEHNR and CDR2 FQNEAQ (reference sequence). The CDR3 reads CASNSGRETQYF. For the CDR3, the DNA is TGTGCCAGCAATTCCGGGAGGGAGACCCAGTACTTC.

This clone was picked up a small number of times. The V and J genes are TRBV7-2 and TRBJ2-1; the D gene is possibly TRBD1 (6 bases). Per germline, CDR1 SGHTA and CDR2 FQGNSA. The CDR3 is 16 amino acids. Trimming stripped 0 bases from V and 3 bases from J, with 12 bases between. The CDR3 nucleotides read TGTGCCAGCAGCTTAGCGGGGCAGGGGAACTACAATGAGCAGTTCTTC. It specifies CASSLAGQGNYNEQFF. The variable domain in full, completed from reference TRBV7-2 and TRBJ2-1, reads GAGVSQSPSNKVTEKGKDVELRCDPISGHTALYWYRQSLGQGLEFLIYFQGNSAPDKSGLPSDRFSAERTGGSVSTLTIQRTQQEDSAVYLCASSLAGQGNYNEQFFGPGTRLTVL.

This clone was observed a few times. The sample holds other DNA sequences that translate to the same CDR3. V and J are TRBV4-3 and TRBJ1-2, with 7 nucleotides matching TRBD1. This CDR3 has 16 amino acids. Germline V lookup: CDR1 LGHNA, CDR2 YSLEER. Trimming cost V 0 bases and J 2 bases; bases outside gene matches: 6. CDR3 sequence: CASSQDLTGTNYGYTF. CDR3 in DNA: TGCGCCAGCAGCCAAGACCTGACAGGGACAAACTATGGCTACACCTTC.